This entry features one T cell receptor (beta chain) sequence. Survey-level TCR beta sequencing used the immunoSEQ assay. This table comes from immunoSEQ multiplex PCR, and its TCRdb copy is limited to in-frame clones, with some not included. The sample holds 68,000 or so clones; roughly 93% are singletons and the top ten take around 4.5%. The clonotype comes from a man between 35 and 55 years old with rheumatoid arthritis. Sequencing was carried out using PBMCs.

The CDR3 here is CSTGLAVYNEQFF. The CDR3 region has the DNA TGCAGCACCGGACTAGCGGTCTACAATGAGCAGTTCTTC. This rearrangement joins TRBV29-1 to TRBJ2-1; 10 bases are a match to TRBD2. Trimming at V came to 8 bases and at J to 3 bases, leaving 4 bases not matched to a gene. The CDR3 consists of 13 residues. Germline V lookup: CDR1 SQVTM, CDR2 ANQGSEA.